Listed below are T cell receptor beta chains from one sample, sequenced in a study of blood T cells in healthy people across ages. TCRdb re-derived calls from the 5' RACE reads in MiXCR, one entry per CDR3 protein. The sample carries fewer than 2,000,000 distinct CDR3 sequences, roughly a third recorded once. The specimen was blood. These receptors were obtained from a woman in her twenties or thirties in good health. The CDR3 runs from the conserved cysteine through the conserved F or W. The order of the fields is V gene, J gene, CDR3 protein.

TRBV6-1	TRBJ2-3	CASSETESLTQYF
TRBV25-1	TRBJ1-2	CASRAGWYGYTF
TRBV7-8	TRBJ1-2	CASSLEVQGWQGGYTF
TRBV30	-	CAWSGTGTGNEQYF
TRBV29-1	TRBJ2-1	CSVNKGQGLYNEQFF
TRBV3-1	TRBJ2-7	CASSQISGWGYEQYF
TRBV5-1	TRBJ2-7	CASSFDRRRGGKAYEQYF
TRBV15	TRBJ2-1	CATSRDGARGYEQFF
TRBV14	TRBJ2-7	CASSQATGVTYEQYF
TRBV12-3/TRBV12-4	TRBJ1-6	CASNQGLGSPLHF
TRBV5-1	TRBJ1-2	CASSLGYGGLDGYTF
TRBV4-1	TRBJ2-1	CASSQDHTYTYNEQFF
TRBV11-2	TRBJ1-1	CASSRGVKNTEAFF
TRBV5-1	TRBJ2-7	CASSLEVYTTGVYEQYF
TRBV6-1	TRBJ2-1	CASTLNGLAASNEQFF
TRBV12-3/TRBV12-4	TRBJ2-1	CVSSPTNNEQFF
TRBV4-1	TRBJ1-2	CASSGHTGGSYGYTF
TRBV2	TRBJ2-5	CANSRDNQGTQYF
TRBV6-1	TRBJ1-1	CASTVEGGTEAFF
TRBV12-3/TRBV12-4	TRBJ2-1	CASRVSGHNNEQFF
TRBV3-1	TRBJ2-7	CASSQKTGYEQYF
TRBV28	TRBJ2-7	CASSFKYEQYF
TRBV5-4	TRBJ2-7	CASKAGRGGSYF
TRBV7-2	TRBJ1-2	CASSFTRGRDGYTF
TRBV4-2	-	CGSSQTGKETQYF
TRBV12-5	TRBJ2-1	CASGLAGVNEQFF
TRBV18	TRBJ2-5	CASSPSKTETRYF
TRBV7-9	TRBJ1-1	CASSFLGPGYTEAFF
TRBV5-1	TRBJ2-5	CASSPSTGQRPQETQYF
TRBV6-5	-	CASSRGQDEQYF
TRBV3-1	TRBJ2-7	CASSQVSSSGSYEQYF
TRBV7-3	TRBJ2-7	CASSLVGDTDYEQYF
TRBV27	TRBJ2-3	CASKSSGRTATDTQYF
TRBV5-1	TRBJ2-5	CASSSGRNGETQYF
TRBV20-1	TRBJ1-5	CSANRAEDSNQPQHF
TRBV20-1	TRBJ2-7	CSARQGIRSYEQYF
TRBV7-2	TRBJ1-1	CASSFFGYTNTEAFF
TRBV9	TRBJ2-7	CASSEGALKPYEQYF
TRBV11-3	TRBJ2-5	CTSSRGGLAGQETQYF
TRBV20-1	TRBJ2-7	CSAILRDGSYEQYF
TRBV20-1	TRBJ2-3	CSAGGLAVTAQYF
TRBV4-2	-	CASSRRLPAGVSYNEQYF
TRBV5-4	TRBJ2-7	CASSPGQLARYEQYF
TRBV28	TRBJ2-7	CASSSLRVGGYEQYF
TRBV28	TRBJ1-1	CASSPPGTGAVNTEAFF
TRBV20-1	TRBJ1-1	CSARERALNTEAFF
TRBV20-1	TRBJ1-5	CSAKTGMNNQPQHF
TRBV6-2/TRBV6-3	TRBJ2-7	CASRTDVSYEQYF
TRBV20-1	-	CSARSLDGETQFF
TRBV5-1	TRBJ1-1	CASSLGQPAVDTEAFF
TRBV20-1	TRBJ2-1	CSARSGGRVSYNEQFF
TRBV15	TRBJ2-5	CATSSGWGISSVQETQYF
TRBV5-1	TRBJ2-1	CASSPDGGPYNEQFF
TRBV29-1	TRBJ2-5	CSSRYRGRMETQYF